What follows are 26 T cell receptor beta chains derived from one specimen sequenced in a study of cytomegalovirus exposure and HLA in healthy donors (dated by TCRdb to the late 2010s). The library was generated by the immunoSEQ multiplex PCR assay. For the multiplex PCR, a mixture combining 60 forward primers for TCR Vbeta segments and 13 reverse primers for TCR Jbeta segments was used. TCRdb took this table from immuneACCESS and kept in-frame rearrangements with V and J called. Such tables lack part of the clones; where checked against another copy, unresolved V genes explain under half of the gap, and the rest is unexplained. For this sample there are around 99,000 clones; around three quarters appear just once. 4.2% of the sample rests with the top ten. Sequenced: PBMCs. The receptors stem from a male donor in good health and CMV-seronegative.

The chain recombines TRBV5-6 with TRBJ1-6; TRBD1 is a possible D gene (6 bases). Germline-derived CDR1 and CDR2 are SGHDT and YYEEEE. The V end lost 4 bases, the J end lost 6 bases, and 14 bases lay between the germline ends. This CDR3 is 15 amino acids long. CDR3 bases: TGTGCCAGCAGCCCGGGACACATACTTAATTCACCCCTCCACTTT. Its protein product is CASSPGHILNSPLHF. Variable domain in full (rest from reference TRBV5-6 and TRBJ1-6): DAGVTQSPTHLIKTRGQQVTLRCSPKSGHDTVSWYQQALGQGPQFIFQYYEEEERQRGNFPDRFSGHQFPNYSSELNVNALLLGDSALYLCASSPGHILNSPLHFGNGTRLTVT.

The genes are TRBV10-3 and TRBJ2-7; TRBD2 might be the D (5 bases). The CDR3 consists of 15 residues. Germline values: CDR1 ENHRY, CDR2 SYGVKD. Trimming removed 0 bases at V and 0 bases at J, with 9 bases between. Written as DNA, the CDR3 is TGTGCCATCAGTGAGTCAGGAGGCAGCTCCTACGAGCAGTACTTC. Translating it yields CAISESGGSSYEQYF.

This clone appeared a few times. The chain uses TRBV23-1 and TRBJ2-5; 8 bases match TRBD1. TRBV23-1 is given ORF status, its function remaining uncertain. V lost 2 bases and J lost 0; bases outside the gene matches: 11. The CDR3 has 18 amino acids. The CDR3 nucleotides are TGCGCCAGCAGTCAAGAGACCGGACAGGGCGATTACCAAGAGACCCAGTACTTC. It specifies CASSQETGQGDYQETQYF.

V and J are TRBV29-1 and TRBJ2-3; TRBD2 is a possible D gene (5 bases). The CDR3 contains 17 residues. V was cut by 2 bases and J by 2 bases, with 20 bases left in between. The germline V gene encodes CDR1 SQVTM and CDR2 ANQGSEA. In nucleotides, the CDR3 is TGCAGCGTTGAAAAAGGGAGCCTTCCGACATACACAGATACGCAGTATTTT. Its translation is CSVEKGSLPTYTDTQYF.

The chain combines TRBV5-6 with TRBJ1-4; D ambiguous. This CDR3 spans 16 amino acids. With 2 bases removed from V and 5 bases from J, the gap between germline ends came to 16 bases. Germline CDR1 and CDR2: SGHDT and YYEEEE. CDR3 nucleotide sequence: TGTGCCAGCAGCTTCTGGCTCAGTGGAGAAAATGAAAAACTGTTTTTT. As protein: CASSFWLSGENEKLFF.

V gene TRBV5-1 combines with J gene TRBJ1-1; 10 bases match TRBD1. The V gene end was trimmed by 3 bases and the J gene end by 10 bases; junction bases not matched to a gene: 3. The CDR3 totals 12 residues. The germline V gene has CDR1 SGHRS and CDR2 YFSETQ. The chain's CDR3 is CASSWTGGTAFF. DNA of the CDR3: TGCGCCAGCAGCTGGACAGGGGGGACAGCTTTCTTT. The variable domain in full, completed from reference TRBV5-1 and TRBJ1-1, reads KAGVTQTPRYLIKTRGQQVTLSCSPISGHRSVSWYQQTPGQGLQFLFEYFSETQRNKGNFPGRFSGRQFSNSRSEMNVSTLELGDSALYLCASSWTGGTAFFGQGTRLTVV.

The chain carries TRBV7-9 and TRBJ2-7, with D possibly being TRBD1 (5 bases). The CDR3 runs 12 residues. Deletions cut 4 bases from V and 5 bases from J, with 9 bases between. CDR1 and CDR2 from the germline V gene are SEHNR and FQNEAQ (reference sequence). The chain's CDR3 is CASSSDSNEQYF. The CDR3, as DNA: TGTGCCAGCAGCTCAGACAGCAACGAGCAGTACTTC. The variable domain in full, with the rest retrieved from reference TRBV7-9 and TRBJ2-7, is DTGVSQNPRHKITKRGQNVTFRCDPISEHNRLYWYRQTLGQGPEFLTYFQNEAQLEKSRLLSDRFSAERPKGSFSTLEIQRTEQGDSAMYLCASSSDSNEQYFGPGTRLTVT.

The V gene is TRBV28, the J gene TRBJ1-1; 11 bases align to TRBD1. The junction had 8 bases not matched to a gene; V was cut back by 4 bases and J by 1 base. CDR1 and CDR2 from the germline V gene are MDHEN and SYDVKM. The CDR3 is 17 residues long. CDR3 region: CASSSAGQGAWNTEAFF. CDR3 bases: TGTGCCAGCAGTTCGGCAGGACAGGGGGCATGGAACACTGAAGCTTTCTTT.

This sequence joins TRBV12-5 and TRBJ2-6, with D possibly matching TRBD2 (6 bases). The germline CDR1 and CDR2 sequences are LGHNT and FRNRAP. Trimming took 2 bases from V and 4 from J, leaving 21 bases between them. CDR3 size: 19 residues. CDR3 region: CASGLLLAGGQAGANVLTF. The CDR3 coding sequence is TGTGCTAGTGGTTTGTTATTAGCAGGAGGGCAAGCGGGGGCCAACGTCCTGACTTTC.

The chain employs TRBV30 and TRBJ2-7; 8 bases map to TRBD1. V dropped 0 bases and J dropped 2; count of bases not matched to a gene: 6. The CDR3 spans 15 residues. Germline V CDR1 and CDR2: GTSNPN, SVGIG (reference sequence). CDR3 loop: CAWSVLQGAAYEQYF. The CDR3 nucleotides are TGTGCCTGGAGTGTACTGCAGGGGGCAGCCTACGAGCAGTACTTC.

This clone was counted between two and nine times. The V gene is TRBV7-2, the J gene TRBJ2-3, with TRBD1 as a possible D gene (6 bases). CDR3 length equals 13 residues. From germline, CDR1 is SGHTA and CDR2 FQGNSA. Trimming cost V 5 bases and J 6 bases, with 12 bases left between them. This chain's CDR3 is CASSLRQGDTQYF. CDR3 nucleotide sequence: TGTGCCAGCAGCCTCCGCCAGGGGGATACGCAGTATTTT.

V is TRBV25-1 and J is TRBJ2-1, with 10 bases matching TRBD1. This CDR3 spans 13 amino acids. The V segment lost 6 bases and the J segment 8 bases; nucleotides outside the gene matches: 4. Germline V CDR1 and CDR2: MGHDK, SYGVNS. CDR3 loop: CASRRDRGYEQFF. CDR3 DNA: TGTGCCAGCAGGAGGGACAGGGGCTATGAGCAGTTCTTC.

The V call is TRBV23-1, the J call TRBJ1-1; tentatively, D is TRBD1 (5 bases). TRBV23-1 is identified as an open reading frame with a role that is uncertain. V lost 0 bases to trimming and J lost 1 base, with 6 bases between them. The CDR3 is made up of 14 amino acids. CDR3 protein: CASSQSQGNTEAFF. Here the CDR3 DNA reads TGCGCCAGCAGTCAATCGCAGGGGAACACTGAAGCTTTCTTT.

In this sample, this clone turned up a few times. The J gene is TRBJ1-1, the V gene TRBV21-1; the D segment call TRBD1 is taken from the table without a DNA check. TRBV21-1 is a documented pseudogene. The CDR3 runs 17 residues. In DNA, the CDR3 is TGTGCCAGCAGCAAACCGGGACAGGGGGCTGCGAACACTGAAGCTTTCTTT. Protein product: CASSKPGQGAANTEAFF.

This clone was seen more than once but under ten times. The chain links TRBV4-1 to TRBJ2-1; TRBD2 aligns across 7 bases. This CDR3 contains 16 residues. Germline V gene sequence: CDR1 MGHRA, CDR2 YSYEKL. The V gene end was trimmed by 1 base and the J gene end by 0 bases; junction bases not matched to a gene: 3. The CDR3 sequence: CASSQALAVSYNEQFF. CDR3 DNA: TGCGCCAGCAGCCAAGCGCTAGCGGTCTCCTACAATGAGCAGTTCTTC.

The CDR3 protein is CASSSGQGYTEAFF. The DNA for the CDR3 is TGTGCCAGCAGCTCTGGACAGGGTTACACTGAAGCTTTCTTT. V usage is TRBV7-6 and J usage is TRBJ1-1; 8 nucleotides match TRBD1. This CDR3 has 14 residues. Germline V gene lookup returns CDR1 SGHVS and CDR2 FNYEAQ. The J segment lost 3 bases and the V segment lost 4 bases, leaving 4 bases of the junction unmatched.

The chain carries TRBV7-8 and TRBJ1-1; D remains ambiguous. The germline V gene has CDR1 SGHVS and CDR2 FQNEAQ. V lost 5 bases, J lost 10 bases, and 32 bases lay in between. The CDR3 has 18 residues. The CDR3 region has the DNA TGTGCCAGCAGCCAGACTTTCCTTGCACCAGCGAAGATGGGGAGAGCTTTCTTT. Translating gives CASSQTFLAPAKMGRAFF.

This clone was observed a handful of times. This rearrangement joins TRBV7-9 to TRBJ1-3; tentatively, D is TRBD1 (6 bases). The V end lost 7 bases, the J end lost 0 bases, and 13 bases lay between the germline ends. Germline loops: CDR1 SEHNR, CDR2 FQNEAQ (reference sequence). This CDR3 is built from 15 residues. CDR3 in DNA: TGTGCCAGCACCGCAGGGGTCGGCTCTGGAAACACCATATATTTT. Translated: CASTAGVGSGNTIYF. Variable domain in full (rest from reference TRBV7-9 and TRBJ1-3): DTGVSQNPRHKITKRGQNVTFRCDPISEHNRLYWYRQTLGQGPEFLTYFQNEAQLEKSRLLSDRFSAERPKGSFSTLEIQRTEQGDSAMYLCASTAGVGSGNTIYFGEGSWLTVV.

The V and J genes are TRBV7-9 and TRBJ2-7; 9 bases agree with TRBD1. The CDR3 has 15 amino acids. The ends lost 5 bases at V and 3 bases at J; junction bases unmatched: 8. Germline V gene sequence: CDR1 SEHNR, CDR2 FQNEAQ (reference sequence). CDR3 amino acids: CASSGTGTGSYEQYF. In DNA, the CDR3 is TGTGCCAGCAGCGGAACCGGGACAGGGAGCTACGAGCAGTACTTC.

CDR3 coding DNA: TGTGCCAGCAGCCCCGGAAACGGCTGGAGGGAGACCCAGTACTTC. Residues: CASSPGNGWRETQYF. V is TRBV7-2 and J is TRBJ2-5, with a possible D match to TRBD2 (5 bases). CDR3 size: 15 residues. V lost 5 bases and J lost 5, with 18 bases in between. Germline CDR1 and CDR2: SGHTA and FQGNSA. Complete variable domain (other parts from reference TRBV7-2 and TRBJ2-5): GAGVSQSPSNKVTEKGKDVELRCDPISGHTALYWYRQSLGQGLEFLIYFQGNSAPDKSGLPSDRFSAERTGGSVSTLTIQRTQQEDSAVYLCASSPGNGWRETQYFGPGTRLLVL.

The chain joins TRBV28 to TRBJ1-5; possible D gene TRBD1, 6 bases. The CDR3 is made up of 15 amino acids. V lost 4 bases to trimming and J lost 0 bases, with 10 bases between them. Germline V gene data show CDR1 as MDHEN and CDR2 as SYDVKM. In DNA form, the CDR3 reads TGTGCCAGCAGTTCGGACAGTTATAGCAATCAGCCCCAGCATTTT. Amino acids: CASSSDSYSNQPQHF.

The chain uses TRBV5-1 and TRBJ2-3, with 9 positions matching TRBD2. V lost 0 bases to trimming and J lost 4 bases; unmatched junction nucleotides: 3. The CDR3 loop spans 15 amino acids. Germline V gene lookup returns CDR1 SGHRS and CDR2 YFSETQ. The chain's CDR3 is CASSLASGIADTQYF. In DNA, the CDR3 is TGCGCCAGCAGCTTGGCTAGCGGGATCGCAGATACGCAGTATTTT.

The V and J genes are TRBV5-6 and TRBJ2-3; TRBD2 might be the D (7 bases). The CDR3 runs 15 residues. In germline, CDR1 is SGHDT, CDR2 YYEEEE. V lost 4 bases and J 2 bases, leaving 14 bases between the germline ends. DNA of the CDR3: TGTGCCAGCAGCCTCGGGGGGCTGCTCACAGATACGCAGTATTTT. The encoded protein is CASSLGGLLTDTQYF.

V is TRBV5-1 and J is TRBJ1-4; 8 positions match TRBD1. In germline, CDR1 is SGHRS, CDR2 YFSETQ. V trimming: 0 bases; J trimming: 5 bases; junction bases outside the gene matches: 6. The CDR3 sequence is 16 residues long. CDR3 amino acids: CASSLAGTGGNEKLFF. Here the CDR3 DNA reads TGCGCCAGCAGCTTGGCCGGTACAGGGGGGAATGAAAAACTGTTTTTT.

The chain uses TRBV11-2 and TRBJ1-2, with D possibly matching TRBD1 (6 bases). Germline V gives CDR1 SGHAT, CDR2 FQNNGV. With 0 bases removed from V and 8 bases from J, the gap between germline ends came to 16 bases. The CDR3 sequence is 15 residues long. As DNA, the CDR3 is TGTGCCAGCAGCTTAGATCCACGCGGGGGCGAAGGCTACACCTTC. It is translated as CASSLDPRGGEGYTF. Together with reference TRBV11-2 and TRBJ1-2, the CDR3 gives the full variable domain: EAGVAQSPRYKIIEKRQSVAFWCNPISGHATLYWYQQILGQGPKLLIQFQNNGVVDDSQLPKDRFSAERLKGVDSTLKIQPAKLEDSAVYLCASSLDPRGGEGYTFGSGTRLTVV.

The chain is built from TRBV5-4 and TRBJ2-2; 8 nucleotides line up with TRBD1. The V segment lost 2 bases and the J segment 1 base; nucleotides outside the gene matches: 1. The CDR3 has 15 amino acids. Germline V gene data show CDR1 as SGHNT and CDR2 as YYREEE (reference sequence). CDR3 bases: TGTGCCAGCAGCTTCGGACAGGGGAACACCGGGGAGCTGTTTTTT. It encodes CASSFGQGNTGELFF. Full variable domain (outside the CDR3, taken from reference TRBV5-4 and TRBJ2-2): ETGVTQSPTHLIKTRGQQVTLRCSSQSGHNTVSWYQQALGQGPQFIFQYYREEENGRGNFPPRFSGLQFPNYSSELNVNALELDDSALYLCASSFGQGNTGELFFGEGSRLTVL.